Here is one TCR beta chain with its context. Its antigen is as yet unknown. The record originates from a study of cytomegalovirus exposure and HLA in healthy donors. Germline V gene sequence: CDR1 MDHEN, CDR2 SYDVKM. There are 16 residues in the CDR3. The ends lost 4 bases at V and 4 bases at J; junction bases unmatched: 6. Whole-study results and caveats: Several V segments, TRBV6-2 and TRBV6-3 among them, could not be told apart and were dropped. CMV serostatus was the sole immune exposure data available.

The PCR contained 60 Vbeta and 13 Jbeta primers. The data were produced by immunoSEQ multiplex PCR, yet TCRdb's version contains in-frame clones alone and is incomplete. The sample shows more than 140,000 clones, around 80% of them seen only once. Sequencing was done on a sample of PBMCs. This receptor was taken from a man in his forties in good health and CMV-seronegative. J is TRBJ2-2 and V is TRBV28; TRBD2 agrees at 10 bases. This CDR3 reads CASSSQRGGRTGELFF. The CDR3 bases are TGTGCCAGCAGTTCGCAGCGGGGGGGCCGCACCGGGGAGCTGTTTTTT.